The 5 T cell receptor beta chains below were found in one sample sequenced in a study of OX40 agonist ivuxolimab in advanced cancers. Using immunoSEQ multiplex PCR, the repertoire was profiled, and TCRdb retains in-frame clones only, with some absent. The table has over 45,000 clones, roughly 84% seen once. The material sequenced was CD4+ or CD8+ T cells sorted from blood, taken in a trial of the OX40 agonist ivuxolimab. These receptors were taken from an adult with an advanced solid tumor such as melanoma, head and neck, liver or kidney cancer.

This clone was counted a single time. The rearrangement links TRBV11-2 to TRBJ2-1; D gene unclear. Trimming stripped 6 bases from V and 8 bases from J, with 8 bases between. The CDR3 runs 11 residues. Germline V gene data show CDR1 as SGHAT and CDR2 as FQNNGV. CDR3 coding DNA: TGTGCCAGCAGTCAGTACGATGAGCAGTTCTTC. Its protein product is CASSQYDEQFF. The full variable domain, its missing parts supplied by reference TRBV11-2 and TRBJ2-1, is EAGVAQSPRYKIIEKRQSVAFWCNPISGHATLYWYQQILGQGPKLLIQFQNNGVVDDSQLPKDRFSAERLKGVDSTLKIQPAKLEDSAVYLCASSQYDEQFFGPGTRLTVL.

This chain uses TRBV2 with TRBJ2-3; 7 nucleotides agree with TRBD2. V was clipped by 8 bases and J by 2 bases; unmatched bases: 7. The V gene's germline CDR1 is SNHLY and CDR2 FYNNEI. This CDR3 has 14 amino acids. CDR3 DNA sequence: TGTGCCAGCGGGAGGGACTACCTCACAGATACGCAGTATTTT. This codes for CASGRDYLTDTQYF.

This chain uses TRBV4-1 with TRBJ1-5, with D possibly being TRBD1 (5 bases). CDR3 length: 14 residues. The germline CDR1 and CDR2 sequences are MGHRA and YSYEKL. The germline V and J ends were trimmed by 2 bases and 6 bases, with 11 bases remaining between them. As DNA, the CDR3 is TGCGCCAGCAGCCAATTCGACAGAGCTCAGCCCCAGCATTTT. The encoded protein is CASSQFDRAQPQHF.

The DNA of the CDR3 is TGCGCCAGCAGCGGCTGGACCTCGGGGGAAGAACCCCAGTACTTC. Protein: CASSGWTSGEEPQYF. The V and J genes are TRBV5-1 and TRBJ2-5; TRBD2 might be the D (6 bases). This CDR3 is built from 15 residues. Between the trimmed V and J ends, which lost 4 bases and 9 bases, there was a span of 22 bases. Germline CDR1 and CDR2: SGHRS and YFSETQ.

The chain is built from TRBV30 and TRBJ2-5; weak D call: TRBD2 (5 bases). Germline loops: CDR1 GTSNPN, CDR2 SVGIG (reference sequence). This CDR3 is 15 amino acids long. V dropped 0 bases and J dropped 5 bases, with 16 bases sitting between them. The CDR3 here is CAWSVFTGRGETQYF. For the CDR3, the DNA is TGTGCCTGGAGTGTCTTTACGGGGAGAGGGGAGACCCAGTACTTC.